This TCR beta chain stems from a study of CD8 T cells in Susac syndrome. The authors carried out high-throughput sequencing of TCR beta. They applied it to CD8+ and CD4+ T cells obtained from blood. Matched for age and sex, the controls were healthy donors. CD8+ and CD4+ T cells were negatively isolated; TEMRA cells were FACS-enriched. About 0.5 to 1 ug RNA was reverse transcribed with random hexamers. With immunoSEQ multiplex PCR, TCR beta CDR3 was amplified across 54 Vbeta and 13 Jbeta. One entry per CDR3 protein results from TCRdb running MiXCR on the immunoSEQ multiplex PCR reads. The table shows 150,000 to 200,000 distinct CDR3 sequences, with 90% to 95% occurring only once. The sequencing sample was made of CD4+ T cells from PBMCs. This clonotype was obtained from a human donor in good health.

CDR3 region: CSARDQRAYEQYF. The DNA for the CDR3 is TGCAGTGCTAGAGACCAACGGGCCTACGAGCAGTACTTC. V usage is TRBV20-1 and J usage is TRBJ2-7; the D is unclear. The germline V gene encodes CDR1 DFQATT and CDR2 SNEGSKA (reference sequence). V dropped 0 bases and J dropped 2 bases, with 8 bases sitting between them. The CDR3 runs 13 residues.